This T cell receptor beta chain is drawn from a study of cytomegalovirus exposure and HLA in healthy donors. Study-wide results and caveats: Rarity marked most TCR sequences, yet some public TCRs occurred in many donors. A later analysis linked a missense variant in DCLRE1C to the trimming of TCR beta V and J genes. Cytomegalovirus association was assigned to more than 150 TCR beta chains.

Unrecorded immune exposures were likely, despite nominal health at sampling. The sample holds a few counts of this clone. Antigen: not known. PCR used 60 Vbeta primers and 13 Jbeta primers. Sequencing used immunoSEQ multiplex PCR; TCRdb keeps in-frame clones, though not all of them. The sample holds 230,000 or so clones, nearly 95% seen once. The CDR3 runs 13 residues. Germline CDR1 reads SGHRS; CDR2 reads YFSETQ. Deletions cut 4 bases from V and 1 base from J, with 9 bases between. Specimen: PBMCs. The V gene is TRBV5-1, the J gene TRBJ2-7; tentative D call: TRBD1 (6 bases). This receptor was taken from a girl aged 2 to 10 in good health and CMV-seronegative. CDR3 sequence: CASSRQGSYEQYF. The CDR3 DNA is TGCGCCAGCAGCAGGCAGGGGTCCTACGAGCAGTACTTC.